The TCR beta chain under discussion was sequenced for a study of vaccination and CD4 T cells after COVID-19. The ends were cut back, 2 bases at V and 6 bases at J, with 7 bases in the middle. This CDR3 has 13 amino acids. Germline CDR1 is MDHEN and CDR2 is SYDVKM. This clonotype was detected a few times. Its specificity is unknown. At the Johns Hopkins FTIC core, DNA taken from cultured CD4+ T cells was sequenced by way of the Oncomine TCR Beta short-read assay. Using its own MiXCR run on the PCR reads, TCRdb lists one record per CDR3 protein. In the table there are some 16,000 distinct CDR3 sequences, about 40% of which are singletons. This sample's treatment: approximately nine-day PBMC culture with coronavirus spike peptide pools or control peptides (ViraFEST assay).

The material was CD4+ T cells from blood, cultured in vitro, obtained after SARS-CoV-2 vaccination. The chain combines TRBV28 with TRBJ2-2; no reliable D call. This TCR came from a human donor who had recovered from COVID-19. CDR3 region: CASSLMSSGELFF. DNA of the CDR3: TGTGCCAGCAGTTTAATGTCGTCCGGGGAGCTGTTTTTT.